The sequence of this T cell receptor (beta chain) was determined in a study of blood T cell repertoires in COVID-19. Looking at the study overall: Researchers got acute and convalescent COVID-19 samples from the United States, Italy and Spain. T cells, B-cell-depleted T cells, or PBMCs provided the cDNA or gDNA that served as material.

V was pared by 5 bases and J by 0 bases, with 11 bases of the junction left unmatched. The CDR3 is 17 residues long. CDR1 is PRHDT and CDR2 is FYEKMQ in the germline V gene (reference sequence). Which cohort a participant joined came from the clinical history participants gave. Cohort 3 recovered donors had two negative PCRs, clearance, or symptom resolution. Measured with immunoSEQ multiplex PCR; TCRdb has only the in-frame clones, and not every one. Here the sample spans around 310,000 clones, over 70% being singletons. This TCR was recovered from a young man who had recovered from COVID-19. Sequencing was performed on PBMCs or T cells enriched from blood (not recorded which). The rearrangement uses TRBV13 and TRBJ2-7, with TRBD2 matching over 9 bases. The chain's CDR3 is CASSIAGDHFSSYEQYF. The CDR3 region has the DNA TGTGCCAGCAGCATAGCGGGGGACCACTTTAGCTCCTACGAGCAGTACTTC.